This TCR beta chain was profiled in a study of blood T cell repertoires in COVID-19. Study details: Samples taken during acute and convalescent COVID-19 were collected in the United States, Italy and Spain. T cells, B-cell-depleted T cells, or PBMCs provided the cDNA or gDNA that served as material.

The CDR3 contains 15 residues. V was clipped by 6 bases and J by 4 bases; unmatched bases: 10. Germline CDR1 and CDR2: SGDLS and YYNGEE. In the original workflow: Amplification from reference gene primers served as the basis for estimated nucleated cell counts. Only in-frame clones appear in the TCRdb table, and some are missing; sequencing was by immunoSEQ multiplex PCR. V, J and clone size derive from that table, while D and trimming were established from the DNA sequence. Among about 360,000 clones, 70% to 90% were seen once, and the ten largest hold 7% to 7.5%. Patients in Seattle were enrolled during active infection, then followed longitudinally.

The chain has TRBV9 and TRBJ2-3, with TRBD1 matching 8 bases. The sequence derives from a woman aged 55-69 years with COVID-19, enrolled during active disease. The sample was peripheral blood. CDR3 bases: TGTGCCAGCAACTCCCAGGACAGGGCGTCAGATACGCAGTATTTT. It is translated as CASNSQDRASDTQYF.